This TCR beta chain was observed in a study of T cell responses to AZD1222 COVID-19 vaccine. Study outcomes and limitations: At baseline, just 6 or 7 AZD1222 recipients tested seropositive. Repertoire sampling happened only post peak T cell response. Spike-specific TCR breadth and depth went up after people got two AZD1222 doses.

As for this clone: Its target is not known.

The CDR3 loop spans 14 amino acids. V lost 5 bases to trimming and J lost 1 base, with 13 bases between them. Germline V gene lookup returns CDR1 SGDLS and CDR2 YYNGEE. Only in-frame clones appear in the TCRdb table, and some are missing; sequencing was by immunoSEQ multiplex PCR. Found here are 110,000 to 150,000 clones, roughly nine tenths of them singletons; the top ten hold approximately 2.1%. This chain uses TRBV9 with TRBJ2-7; D may be TRBD1 or TRBD2 (5 bases each). The sequences come from peripheral blood, collected on day 0 of AZD1222 vaccination. The receptor was isolated from an adult in good health. The CDR3 loop reads CASSLRDGSYEQYF. The CDR3 coding sequence is TGTGCCAGCAGTTTGAGGGACGGTTCCTACGAGCAGTACTTC. The full variable domain, with the rest looked up from reference TRBV9 and TRBJ2-7, is DSGVTQTPKHLITATGQRVTLRCSPRSGDLSVYWYQQSLDQGLQFLIQYYNGEERAKGNILERFSAQQFPDLHSELNLSSLELGDSALYFCASSLRDGSYEQYFGPGTRLTVT.